Listed here are 14 T cell receptor beta chains from one sample, sequenced in a study of T cells after yellow fever vaccination. TCRdb reprocessed the 5' RACE reads via MiXCR and lists one record per CDR3 protein. The table has under 300,000 distinct CDR3 sequences, less than 9% seen once; the top ten hold 0.85%. The specimen was CD4+ T cells sorted from PBMCs, collected 15 days after the yellow fever booster vaccination. The origin of the receptors is a man younger than 40 who received the YFV17D yellow fever vaccine.

The chain has TRBV7-9 and TRBJ2-3, with D uncertain. This CDR3 is built from 14 residues. Germline values: CDR1 SEHNR, CDR2 FQNEAQ (reference sequence). V was shortened by 6 bases and J by 0 bases, with 10 bases between the two germline ends. CDR3 coding DNA: TGTGCCAGCAGTGCCTCAATTAGCACAGATACGCAGTATTTT. Protein: CASSASISTDTQYF.

The table lists this clonotype with many counts. This chain links TRBV24-1 with TRBJ2-3, with 8 positions matching TRBD1. Germline trimming cut 2 bases from V and 2 bases from J; bases unmatched to any gene: 8. This CDR3 contains 17 residues. CDR1 KGHDR and CDR2 SFDVKD come from the germline V gene. The CDR3 region is CATSDSPDRGPTDTQYF. The CDR3 coding sequence is TGTGCCACCAGTGATTCCCCTGACAGGGGCCCCACAGATACGCAGTATTTT.

This clonotype was picked up many times. CDR3 residues: CASSLEAAQETQYF. The CDR3 nucleotides are TGCGCCAGCAGCTTGGAAGCGGCCCAAGAGACCCAGTACTTC. This chain uses TRBV5-1 with TRBJ2-5, with D perhaps matching TRBD2 (5 bases). The germline V gene has CDR1 SGHRS and CDR2 YFSETQ. The CDR3 runs 14 residues. V lost 0 bases to trimming and J lost 1 base, with 7 bases between them.

The sample holds a few counts of this clonotype. V and J are TRBV5-1 and TRBJ2-1, with 9 bases fitting TRBD2. Germline CDR1 SGHRS, CDR2 YFSETQ. The V segment lost 4 bases and the J segment 6 bases; nucleotides outside the gene matches: 11. The CDR3 extends over 16 amino acids. CDR3 sequence reads: CASSPILAGLVNEQFF. Here the CDR3 DNA reads TGCGCCAGCAGCCCGATCCTAGCGGGACTCGTCAATGAGCAGTTCTTC.

This clonotype turned up a few times. The chain has TRBV4-2 and TRBJ2-7, with D tentatively TRBD2 (7 bases). Germline V gene sequence: CDR1 LGHNA, CDR2 YNFKEQ. The CDR3 spans 16 residues. V was cut by 0 bases and J by 6 bases, with 18 bases left in between. The CDR3 DNA reads TGTGCCAGCAGCCAAGAAAGAGGCGGGAGAGGGGGCGAGCAGTACTTC. Its translation: CASSQERGGRGGEQYF.

This clonotype was recorded at least ten times. The CDR3 DNA reads as TGCGCCAGCAGTTTAGCGGGCCTGGATACGCAGTATTTT. This sequence encodes CASSLAGLDTQYF. The J gene is TRBJ2-3, the V gene TRBV10-1, with 7 bases aligning to TRBD2. V was pared by 5 bases and J by 6 bases, with 5 bases of the junction left unmatched. The CDR3 is made up of 13 amino acids. Germline V gene data show CDR1 as WNHNN and CDR2 as SYGVQD (reference sequence).

In its sample, this clonotype was seen a few times. The chain uses TRBV7-2 and TRBJ2-5; D remains ambiguous. V was pared by 3 bases and J by 5 bases, with 10 bases between. The CDR3 runs 13 residues. Looked up from germline, CDR1 is SGHTA and CDR2 is FQGNSA. CDR3 coding DNA: TGTGCCAGCAGCTTCGAGGCTCGCGAGACCCAGTACTTC. Protein: CASSFEARETQYF. Filled out from reference TRBV7-2 and TRBJ2-5, the complete variable domain reads GAGVSQSPSNKVTEKGKDVELRCDPISGHTALYWYRQSLGQGLEFLIYFQGNSAPDKSGLPSDRFSAERTGGSVSTLTIQRTQQEDSAVYLCASSFEARETQYFGPGTRLLVL.

The chain employs TRBV20-1 and TRBJ2-1; 7 nucleotides align to TRBD2. The J segment lost 7 bases and the V segment lost 6 bases, leaving 12 bases of the junction unmatched. The CDR3 consists of 14 residues. The germline gives CDR1 DFQATT, CDR2 SNEGSKA (reference sequence). The CDR3 loop is CSANIPGLLNEQFF. DNA for the CDR3: TGCAGTGCCAATATACCGGGACTATTGAATGAGCAGTTCTTC.

The gene calls are TRBV7-2 and TRBJ1-2; 8 bases map to TRBD1. Trimming cost V 5 bases and J 3 bases; bases outside gene matches: 2. The CDR3 runs to 13 residues. The germline V gene has CDR1 SGHTA and CDR2 FQGNSA. The CDR3 reads CASSDRGYYGYTF. Written as DNA, the CDR3 is TGTGCCAGCAGCGACAGGGGCTACTATGGCTACACCTTC. Full variable domain (rest looked up from reference TRBV7-2 and TRBJ1-2): GAGVSQSPSNKVTEKGKDVELRCDPISGHTALYWYRQSLGQGLEFLIYFQGNSAPDKSGLPSDRFSAERTGGSVSTLTIQRTQQEDSAVYLCASSDRGYYGYTFGSGTRLTVV.

The CDR3 loop reads CASSPPAGPQHF. The DNA of the CDR3 is TGTGCCAGCAGCCCCCCAGCGGGGCCCCAGCATTTT. The chain has TRBV7-2 and TRBJ1-5; D uncertain. The germline gives CDR1 SGHTA, CDR2 FQGNSA. This CDR3 contains 12 residues. V was clipped by 5 bases and J by 9 bases, with 11 bases between them.

This clonotype was seen only a few times. This rearrangement joins TRBV24-1 to TRBJ2-3, with 7 bases fitting TRBD2. The trim removed 3 bases at V and 6 bases at J, leaving 11 bases unmatched. There are 16 residues in the CDR3. The germline gives CDR1 KGHDR, CDR2 SFDVKD. CDR3: CATSDPAGREYDTQYF. CDR3 coding DNA: TGTGCCACCAGTGATCCTGCGGGGCGGGAGTATGATACGCAGTATTTT.

This sequence joins TRBV5-5 and TRBJ2-7; 9 nucleotides line up with TRBD2. Germline loops: CDR1 SGHKS, CDR2 YYEKEE (reference sequence). V shed 0 bases, J shed 3 bases, and the junction held 7 bases outside the gene matches. The CDR3 has 16 residues. CDR3 region: CASSLEAGGSYYEQYF. The CDR3, as DNA: TGTGCCAGCAGCTTGGAAGCGGGAGGTTCCTACTACGAGCAGTACTTC. Together with reference TRBV5-5 and TRBJ2-7, the CDR3 gives the full variable domain: DAGVTQSPTHLIKTRGQQVTLRCSPISGHKSVSWYQQVLGQGPQFIFQYYEKEERGRGNFPDRFSARQFPNYSSELNVNALLLGDSALYLCASSLEAGGSYYEQYFGPGTRLTVT.

Many counts were recorded for this clonotype. This rearrangement joins TRBV5-1 to TRBJ2-7, with D possibly called TRBD1 or TRBD2 (5 bases each). Germline assignment: CDR1 SGHRS and CDR2 YFSETQ. V dropped 8 bases and J dropped 6 bases, with 18 bases sitting between them. The CDR3 has 13 residues. The DNA of the CDR3 is TGCGCCAGTGGCCTGGGAGACCAGGGCGAGCAGTACTTC. Protein: CASGLGDQGEQYF.

This clonotype has more than one count but fewer than ten. In DNA form, the CDR3 reads TGTGCCAGCAGCAGACTGGGACCAGGGGAGACCCAGTACTTC. Protein: CASSRLGPGETQYF. This sequence joins TRBV7-9 and TRBJ2-5; D assignment may be TRBD1 or TRBD2 (5 bases each). This CDR3 comprises 14 residues. Trimming cost V 5 bases and J 5 bases, with 15 bases left between them. Germline values: CDR1 SEHNR, CDR2 FQNEAQ (reference sequence).